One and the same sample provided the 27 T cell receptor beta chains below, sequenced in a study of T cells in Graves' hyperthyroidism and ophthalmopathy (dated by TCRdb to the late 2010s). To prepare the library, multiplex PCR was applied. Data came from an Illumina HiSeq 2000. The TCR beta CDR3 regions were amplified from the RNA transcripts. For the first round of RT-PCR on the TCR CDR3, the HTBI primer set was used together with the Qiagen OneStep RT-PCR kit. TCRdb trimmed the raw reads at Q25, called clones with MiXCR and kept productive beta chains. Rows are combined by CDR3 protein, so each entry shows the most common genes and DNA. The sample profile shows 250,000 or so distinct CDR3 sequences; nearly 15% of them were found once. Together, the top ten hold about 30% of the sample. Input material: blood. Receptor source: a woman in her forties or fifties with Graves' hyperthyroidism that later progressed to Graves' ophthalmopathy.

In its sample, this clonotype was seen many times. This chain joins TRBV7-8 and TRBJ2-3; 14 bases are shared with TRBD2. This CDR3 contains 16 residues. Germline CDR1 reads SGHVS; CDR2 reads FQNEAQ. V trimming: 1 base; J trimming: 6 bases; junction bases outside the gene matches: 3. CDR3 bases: TGTGCCAGCAGCTTAGAAAGGACTAGCGGGGGGGATACGCAGTATTTT. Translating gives CASSLERTSGGDTQYF.

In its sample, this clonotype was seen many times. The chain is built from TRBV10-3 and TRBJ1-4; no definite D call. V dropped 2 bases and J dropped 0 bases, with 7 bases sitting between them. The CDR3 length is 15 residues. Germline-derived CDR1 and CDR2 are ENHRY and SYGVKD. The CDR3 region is CAISETAATNEKLFF. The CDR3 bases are TGTGCCATCAGTGAGACGGCAGCAACTAATGAAAAACTGTTTTTT.

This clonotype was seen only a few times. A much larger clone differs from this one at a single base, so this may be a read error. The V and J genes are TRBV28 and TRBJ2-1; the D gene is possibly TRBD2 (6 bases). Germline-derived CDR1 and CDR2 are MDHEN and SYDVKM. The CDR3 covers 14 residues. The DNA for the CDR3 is TGTGCCAGCATAGCGGCGATCTCCTACGATGAGCAGTTCTTC. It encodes CASIAAISYDEQFF.

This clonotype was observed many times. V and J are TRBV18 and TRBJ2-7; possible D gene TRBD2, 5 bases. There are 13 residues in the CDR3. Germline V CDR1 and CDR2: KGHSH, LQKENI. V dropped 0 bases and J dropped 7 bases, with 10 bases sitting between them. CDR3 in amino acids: CASSPPRRREQYF. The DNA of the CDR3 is TGTGCCAGCTCACCACCGAGAAGGAGGGAGCAGTACTTC.

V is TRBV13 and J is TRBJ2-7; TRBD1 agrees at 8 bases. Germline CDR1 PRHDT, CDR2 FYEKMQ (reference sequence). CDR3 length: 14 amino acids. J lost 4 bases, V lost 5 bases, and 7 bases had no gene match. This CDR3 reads CASSGQGRYYEQYF. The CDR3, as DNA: TGTGCCAGCAGCGGACAGGGCCGATATTACGAGCAGTACTTC.

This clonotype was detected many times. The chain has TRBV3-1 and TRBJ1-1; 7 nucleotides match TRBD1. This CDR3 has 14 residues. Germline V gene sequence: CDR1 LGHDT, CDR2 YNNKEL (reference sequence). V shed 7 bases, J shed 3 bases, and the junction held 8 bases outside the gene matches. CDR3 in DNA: TGTGCCAGCACCCCACAGGGGTTGGACACTGAAGCTTTCTTT. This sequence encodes CASTPQGLDTEAFF.

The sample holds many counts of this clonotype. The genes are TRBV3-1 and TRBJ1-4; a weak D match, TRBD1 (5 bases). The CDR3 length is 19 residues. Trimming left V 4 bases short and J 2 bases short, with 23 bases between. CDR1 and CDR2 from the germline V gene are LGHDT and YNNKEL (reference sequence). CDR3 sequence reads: CASSPMPAGSYKTNEKLFF. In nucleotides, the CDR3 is TGTGCCAGCAGCCCGATGCCGGCAGGGTCATATAAGACTAATGAAAAACTGTTTTTT.

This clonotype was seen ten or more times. The DNA of the CDR3 is TGTGCCAGCAGTGAGACAGGGAGAGGAGAGACCCAGTACTTC. Protein sequence: CASSETGRGETQYF. The gene calls are TRBV6-1 and TRBJ2-5; 7 positions agree with TRBD1. V shed 3 bases and J 4 bases; nucleotides not matched to a gene: 5. The CDR3 sequence is 14 residues long. CDR1 is MNHNS, CDR2 SASEGT, per germline.

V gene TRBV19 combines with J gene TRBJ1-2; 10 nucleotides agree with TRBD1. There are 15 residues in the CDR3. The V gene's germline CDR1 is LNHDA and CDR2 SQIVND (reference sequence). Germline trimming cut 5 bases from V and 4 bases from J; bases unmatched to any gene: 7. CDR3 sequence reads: CASSLDRGRSYGYTF. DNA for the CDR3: TGTGCCAGTAGTCTCGACAGGGGGCGAAGCTATGGCTACACCTTC.

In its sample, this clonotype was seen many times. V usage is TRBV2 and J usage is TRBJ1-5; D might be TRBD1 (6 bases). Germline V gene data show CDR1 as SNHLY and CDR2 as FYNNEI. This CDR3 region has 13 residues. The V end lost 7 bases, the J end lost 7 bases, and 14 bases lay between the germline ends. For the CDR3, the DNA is TGTGCCAGCACGCCAGGGGAAGGACAGCCCCAGCATTTT. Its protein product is CASTPGEGQPQHF.

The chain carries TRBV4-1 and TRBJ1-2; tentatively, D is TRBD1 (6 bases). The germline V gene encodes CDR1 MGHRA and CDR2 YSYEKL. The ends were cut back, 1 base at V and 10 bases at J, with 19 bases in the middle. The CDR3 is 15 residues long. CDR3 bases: TGCGCCAGCAGCCAAGCCAGGGGCAGGGAAACCACCTACACCTTC. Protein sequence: CASSQARGRETTYTF.

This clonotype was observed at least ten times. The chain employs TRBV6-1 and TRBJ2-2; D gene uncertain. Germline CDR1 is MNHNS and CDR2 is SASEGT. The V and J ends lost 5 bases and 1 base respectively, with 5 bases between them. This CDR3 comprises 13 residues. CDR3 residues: CASSSGNTGELFF. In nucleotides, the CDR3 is TGTGCCAGCAGTTCAGGGAACACCGGGGAGCTGTTTTTT.

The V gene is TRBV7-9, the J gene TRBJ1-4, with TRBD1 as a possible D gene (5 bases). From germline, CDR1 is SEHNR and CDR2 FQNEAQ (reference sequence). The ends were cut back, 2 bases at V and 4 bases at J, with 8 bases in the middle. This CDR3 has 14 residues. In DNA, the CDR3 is TGTGCCAGCAGCTTAAGACAGAGTAATGAAAAACTGTTTTTT. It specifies CASSLRQSNEKLFF.

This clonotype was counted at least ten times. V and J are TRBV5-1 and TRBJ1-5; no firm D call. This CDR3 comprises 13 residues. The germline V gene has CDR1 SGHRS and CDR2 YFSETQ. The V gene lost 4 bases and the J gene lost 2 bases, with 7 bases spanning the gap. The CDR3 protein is CASSAAGNQPQHF. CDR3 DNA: TGCGCCAGCAGCGCGGCGGGCAATCAGCCCCAGCATTTT.

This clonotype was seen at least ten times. The CDR3 is CASITGTDTEAFF. The CDR3 DNA follows: TGTGCCAGCATAACCGGGACAGACACTGAAGCTTTCTTT. The chain couples TRBV6-1 to TRBJ1-1; 7 bases line up with TRBD1. CDR1 is MNHNS, CDR2 SASEGT, per germline. With 7 bases clipped from V and 3 bases from J, the junction kept 5 bases outside the gene matches. This CDR3 has 13 amino acids.

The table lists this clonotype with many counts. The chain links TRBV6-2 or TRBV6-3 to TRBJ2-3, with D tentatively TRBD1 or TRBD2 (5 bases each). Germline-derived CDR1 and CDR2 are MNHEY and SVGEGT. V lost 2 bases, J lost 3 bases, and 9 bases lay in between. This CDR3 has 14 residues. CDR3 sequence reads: CASSYTGRTDTQYF. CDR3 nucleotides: TGTGCCAGCAGTTACACGGGGCGAACAGATACGCAGTATTTT.

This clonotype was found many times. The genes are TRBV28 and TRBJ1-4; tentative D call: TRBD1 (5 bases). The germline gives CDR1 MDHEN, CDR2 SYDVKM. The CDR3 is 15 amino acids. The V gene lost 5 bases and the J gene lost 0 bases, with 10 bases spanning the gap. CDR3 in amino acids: CASSGRQTTNEKLFF. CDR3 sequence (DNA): TGTGCCAGCAGTGGGAGACAGACAACTAATGAAAAACTGTTTTTT.

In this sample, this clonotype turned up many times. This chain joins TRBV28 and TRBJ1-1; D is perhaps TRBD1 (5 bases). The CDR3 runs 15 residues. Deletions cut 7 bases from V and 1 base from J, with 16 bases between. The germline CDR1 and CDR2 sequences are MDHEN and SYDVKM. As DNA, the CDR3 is TGTGCCAGCACACACCCTTGGGACGGGAACACTGAAGCTTTCTTT. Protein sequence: CASTHPWDGNTEAFF.

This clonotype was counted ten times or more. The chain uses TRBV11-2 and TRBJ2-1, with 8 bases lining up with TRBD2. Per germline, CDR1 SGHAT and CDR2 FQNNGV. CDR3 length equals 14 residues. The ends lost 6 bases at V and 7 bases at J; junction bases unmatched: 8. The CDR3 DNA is TGTGCCAGCAGACCGACTAGCGCGTGGAATGAGCAGTTCTTC. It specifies CASRPTSAWNEQFF.

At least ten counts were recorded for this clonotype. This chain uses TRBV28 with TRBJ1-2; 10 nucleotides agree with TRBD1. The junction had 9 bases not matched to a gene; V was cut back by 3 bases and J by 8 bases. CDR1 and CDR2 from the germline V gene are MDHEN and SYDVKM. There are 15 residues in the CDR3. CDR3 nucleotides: TGTGCCAGCAGTTTCCGGGACAGGGGCTTTATGGGCTACACCTTC. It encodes CASSFRDRGFMGYTF.

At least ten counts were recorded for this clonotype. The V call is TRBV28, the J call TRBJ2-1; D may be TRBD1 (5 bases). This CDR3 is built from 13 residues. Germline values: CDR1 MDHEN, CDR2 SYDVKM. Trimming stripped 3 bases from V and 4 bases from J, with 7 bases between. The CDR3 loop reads CASSFQGYNEQFF. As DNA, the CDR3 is TGTGCCAGCAGTTTCCAGGGTTACAATGAGCAGTTCTTC.

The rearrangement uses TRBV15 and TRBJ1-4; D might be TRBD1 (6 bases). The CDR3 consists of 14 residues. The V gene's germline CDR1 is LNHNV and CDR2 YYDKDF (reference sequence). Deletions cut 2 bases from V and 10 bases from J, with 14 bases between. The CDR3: CATSRSGASGKLFF. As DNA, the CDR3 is TGTGCCACCAGCAGATCGGGGGCGTCGGGAAAACTGTTTTTT.

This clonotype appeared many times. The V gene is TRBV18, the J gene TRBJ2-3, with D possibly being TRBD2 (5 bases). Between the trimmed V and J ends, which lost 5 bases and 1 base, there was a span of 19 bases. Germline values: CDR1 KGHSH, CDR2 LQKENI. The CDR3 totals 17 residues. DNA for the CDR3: TGTGCCAGCTCAGTCAAGGCGGGTAATAGCGGCACAGATACGCAGTATTTT. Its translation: CASSVKAGNSGTDTQYF.

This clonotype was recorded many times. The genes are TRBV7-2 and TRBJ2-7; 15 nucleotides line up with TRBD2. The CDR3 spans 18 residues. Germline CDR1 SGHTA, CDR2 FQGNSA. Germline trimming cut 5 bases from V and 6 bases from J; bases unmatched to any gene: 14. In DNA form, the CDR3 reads TGTGCCAGCAGCCCGATTAGACGGACTAGCGGGAGGGCCCGCGAGCAGTACTTC. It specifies CASSPIRRTSGRAREQYF.

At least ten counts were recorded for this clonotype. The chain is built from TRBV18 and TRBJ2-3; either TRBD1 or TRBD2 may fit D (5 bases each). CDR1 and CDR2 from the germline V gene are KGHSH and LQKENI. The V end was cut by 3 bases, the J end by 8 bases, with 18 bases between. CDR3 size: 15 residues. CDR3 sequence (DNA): TGTGCCAGCTCACCTGGGGAGCCCCAGGGAGCTACGCAGTATTTT. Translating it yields CASSPGEPQGATQYF. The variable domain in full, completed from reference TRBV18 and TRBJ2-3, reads NAGVMQNPRHLVRRRGQEARLRCSPMKGHSHVYWYRQLPEEGLKFMVYLQKENIIDESGMPKERFSAEFPKEGPSILRIQQVVRGDSAAYFCASSPGEPQGATQYFGPGTRLTVL.

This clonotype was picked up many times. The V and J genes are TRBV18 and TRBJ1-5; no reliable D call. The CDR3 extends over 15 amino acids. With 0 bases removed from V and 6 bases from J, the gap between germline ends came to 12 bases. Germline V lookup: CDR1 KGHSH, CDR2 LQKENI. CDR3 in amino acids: CASSPPYASGQPQHF. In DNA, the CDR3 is TGTGCCAGCTCACCACCGTACGCCTCGGGTCAGCCCCAGCATTTT.

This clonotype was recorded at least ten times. The CDR3 spells CASRQGIGADTQYF. CDR3 nucleotides: TGTGCCAGCCGACAGGGTATCGGGGCAGATACGCAGTATTTT. This sequence joins TRBV6-1 and TRBJ2-3, with TRBD1 matching 7 bases. This CDR3 is 14 amino acids long. Germline V gene data show CDR1 as MNHNS and CDR2 as SASEGT. J gave up 4 bases and V 8 bases, and 9 bases lay outside the gene matches.